The following is a T cell receptor beta chain sequence with its context. The second PCR ran roughly 6 to 11 cycles with a sample-barcoded 5' primer and J-beta primers. MiXCR, applied by TCRdb to the 5' RACE reads, yields one record per CDR3 protein. The sample includes hundreds of thousands of distinct CDR3 sequences, about 40% of them seen just once. Collection of about 9.4 milliliters of peripheral blood was performed for each donor. This specimen comes from a study of blood T cells in healthy people across ages. V shed 5 bases and J 6 bases; nucleotides not matched to a gene: 9. Looked up from germline, CDR1 is SGHNT and CDR2 is YENEEA. There are 15 residues in the CDR3.

The sequence derives from a woman aged 60-70 years in good health. The material sequenced was blood. The rearrangement links TRBV11-3 to TRBJ2-1; 8 nucleotides agree with TRBD2. CDR3 region: CASSPGTRWGNEQFF. The DNA for the CDR3 is TGTGCCAGCAGCCCGGGGACTAGATGGGGCAATGAGCAGTTCTTC.